This TCR beta chain originates from a study of T cells after yellow fever vaccination (dated by TCRdb to the late 2010s). Some background on the complete study: The SMART-Seq v4 Ultra Low Input RNA kit was used to prepare libraries from fractions with low cell numbers. To track T-cell clones before and after primary and booster YFV17D yellow fever vaccination, bulk TCR alpha and beta repertoires were sequenced longitudinally. The cohort comprised two healthy male donors, one aged 18 to 29 and one aged 30 to 39 years. Blood was drawn at multiple timepoints before and after primary and secondary immunization, with bulk PBMC replicates and cell subsets isolated. Results and caveats for the whole study, not just this receptor: A small fraction of clonotypes showed up in both the CD4 and CD8 compartments, probably as a result of convergent recombination. Most clones expanded after primary vaccination were re-detected after the booster (almost 97% of CD4 and around 88% of CD8), suggesting broad memory maintenance. FACS-sorted repertoires could contain abundant contaminating clonotypes from the bulk population, so computational filtering was required. Only two donors were included in the study, so the extent to which the findings can be generalized is limited. Compared with the primary T-cell response, the secondary T-cell response was faster but weaker, reaching its peak on day 5 rather than on day 15.

This clonotype was observed many times. Which antigen it targets is not known. No much larger clone exists at a distance of one base, and base qualities are not known. The run used an Illumina NovaSeq 6000. TCR cDNA was synthesized by 5'RACE template switching, through which a universal primer site and unique molecular identifiers were introduced. Priming of cDNA synthesis was performed from both the TCR alpha and TCR beta constant segments. Library amplification used two PCR steps, and the second PCR step added sample barcodes and sequencing adapters. Libraries were sequenced on Illumina HiSeq 2500 (2x100 bp) or NovaSeq (2x150 bp). The authors' analysis ran thus. Reads were demultiplexed and collapsed into UMI consensus sequences with MIGEC, and V(D)J alignment was performed with MiXCR. Vaccine-responding clonotypes were defined with edgeR using replicate PBMC samples, requiring FDR below 0.01 and a log2 fold change above 5 up to day 15. Bulk clonotypes were assigned CD4 or CD8 identity according to which sequenced CD4 or CD8 repertoire held them at higher abundance. TCRdb took the public reads, trimmed them with fastp at Q25, ran MiXCR for clone calling and kept in-frame beta chains. Every CDR3 protein is listed once, alongside the most common genes and DNA of its rows. The V and J calls follow TCRdb's processing rather than the paper's. This sample holds hundreds of thousands of distinct CDR3 sequences; around 3.6% were observed only once. 20% to 25% of the sample comes from the top ten.

Sample treatment or condition, as interpreted from the label and publication: live attenuated yellow fever vaccine strain. Two biological replicates of bulk PBMCs were collected at each blood-draw timepoint. PBMCs were isolated from peripheral blood using a standard Ficoll-Paque protocol. TriZol was used to extract RNA from bulk PBMCs, from CD4 and CD8 fractions, and from dextramer-positive and dextramer-negative fractions. The CDR3 contains 14 residues, cysteine and phenylalanine counted. Only the CDR3 DNA is retained, 42 bases long and in frame from the first base. V has 3 bases trimmed and J has 13 bases trimmed; junction bases matching no gene number 8. Per the germline V gene (reference sequence), MNHNY is the CDR1 and SVGAGI is the CDR2.

In this chain, TRBV6-6 is recombined with TRBJ1-6; 8 bases in the junction line up with TRBD1. The receptor was isolated from a man between 18 and 29 years old who received the YFV17D yellow fever vaccine. The sample consisted of PBMCs, taken on the day of the yellow fever booster vaccination. Here is the DNA: TGTGCCAGCAGTTATCGACCAGGGGGCCAGCCCCTCCACTTT. Its amino acids are CASSYRPGGQPLHF.